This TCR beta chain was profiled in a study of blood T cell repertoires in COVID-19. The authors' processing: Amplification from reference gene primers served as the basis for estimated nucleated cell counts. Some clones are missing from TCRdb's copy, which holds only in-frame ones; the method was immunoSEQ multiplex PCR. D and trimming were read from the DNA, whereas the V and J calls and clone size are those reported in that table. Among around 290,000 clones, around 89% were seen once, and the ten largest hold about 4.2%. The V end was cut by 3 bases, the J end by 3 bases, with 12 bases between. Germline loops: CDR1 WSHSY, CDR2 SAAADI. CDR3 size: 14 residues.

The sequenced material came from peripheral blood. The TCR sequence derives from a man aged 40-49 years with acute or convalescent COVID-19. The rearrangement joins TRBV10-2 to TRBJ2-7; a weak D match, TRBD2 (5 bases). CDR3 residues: CASSEWRALYEQYF. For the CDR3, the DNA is TGCGCCAGCAGTGAATGGCGGGCCCTCTACGAGCAGTACTTC.